The clone carrying this T cell receptor beta chain appeared many times. Using its own MiXCR run on the multiplex PCR reads, TCRdb lists one record per CDR3 protein. The profile shows approximately 190,000 distinct CDR3 sequences, roughly 31% of them singletons. This record belongs to a study of breast tumors, draining lymph nodes, adjacent tissues. From germline, CDR1 is SGHVS and CDR2 FQNEAQ. With 6 bases clipped from V and 5 bases from J, the junction kept 13 bases outside the gene matches. The CDR3 is 15 residues long. Samples came from axillary lymph nodes draining the breast cancer. The specimen was axillary lymph node tissue. This chain connects TRBV7-8 to TRBJ2-7, with 7 bases lining up with TRBD2. The source of this sequence is a female donor with breast cancer. Some clones in this sample may be carry-over from other donors' samples. The CDR3, as DNA: TGTGCCAGCAGGGCCCCCGGCGGGAGATTTAACGAGCAGTACTTC. Its translation: CASRAPGGRFNEQYF.